These 20 T cell receptor beta chains came from one sample sequenced in a study of cytomegalovirus exposure and HLA in healthy donors. TCRdb keeps only in-frame clones here, not all; method: immunoSEQ multiplex PCR. The data contain 130,000 to 150,000 clones, about 86% of them singletons. Sequencing used PBMCs. The receptors shown here come from a woman younger than 35 in good health and CMV-seropositive.

The chain uses TRBV7-2 and TRBJ2-1; 9 nucleotides match TRBD1. CDR1 and CDR2 from the germline V gene are SGHTA and FQGNSA. The ends lost 6 bases at V and 8 bases at J; junction bases unmatched: 11. There are 15 residues in the CDR3. CDR3 nucleotide sequence: TGTGCCAGCAGGGAGCTGCCACAGGGGGCGGATGAGCAGTTCTTC. Amino acids: CASRELPQGADEQFF.

The chain combines TRBV27 with TRBJ2-1; maybe TRBD2 (6 bases). Germline V gives CDR1 MNHEY, CDR2 SMNVEV (reference sequence). This CDR3 contains 17 residues. V dropped 0 bases and J dropped 3 bases, with 15 bases sitting between them. CDR3: CASSLSRPAGFYNEQFF. CDR3 coding DNA: TGTGCCAGCAGTTTATCCCGTCCCGCGGGGTTCTACAATGAGCAGTTCTTC.

The gene calls are TRBV5-1 and TRBJ2-7; D might be TRBD2 (6 bases). Germline V lookup: CDR1 SGHRS, CDR2 YFSETQ. V dropped 0 bases and J dropped 3 bases, with 22 bases sitting between them. The CDR3 runs 18 residues. The CDR3 reads CASSLGRPGTGSSYEQYF. DNA for the CDR3: TGCGCCAGCAGCTTGGGCAGACCGGGGACTGGCAGCAGCTACGAGCAGTACTTC.

V gene TRBV19 combines with J gene TRBJ1-3, with D uncertain. The CDR3 is 12 amino acids. Trimming took 7 bases from V and 3 from J, leaving 7 bases between them. CDR1 is LNHDA and CDR2 is SQIVND in the germline V gene (reference sequence). CDR3 DNA sequence: TGTGCCAGTACCCTAAGTGGAAACACCATATATTTT. It yields the protein CASTLSGNTIYF. Combining the CDR3 with reference TRBV19 and TRBJ1-3 gives the whole variable domain DGGITQSPKYLFRKEGQNVTLSCEQNLNHDAMYWYRQDPGQGLRLIYYSQIVNDFQKGDIAEGYSVSREKKESFPLTVTSAQKNPTAFYLCASTLSGNTIYFGEGSWLTVV.

The rearrangement links TRBV18 to TRBJ1-1, with 11 nucleotides matching TRBD1. V lost 3 bases and J lost 4; bases outside the gene matches: 7. Germline V lookup: CDR1 KGHSH, CDR2 LQKENI. The CDR3 runs 16 residues. The CDR3 nucleotides are TGTGCCAGCTCACCCGGACAGGGGGCTTTCATCACTGAAGCTTTCTTT. This codes for CASSPGQGAFITEAFF.

This clone was seen a single time. V and J are TRBV2 and TRBJ2-2; 8 bases align to TRBD2. This CDR3 region has 16 residues. V gave up 4 bases and J gave up 2 bases; unmatched junction bases: 6. Germline CDR1 SNHLY, CDR2 FYNNEI. The CDR3 sequence is CASSVRSGSNTGELFF. CDR3 DNA: TGTGCCAGCAGTGTCCGGAGCGGGAGTAACACCGGGGAGCTGTTTTTT.

V usage is TRBV6-5 and J usage is TRBJ1-2, with a weak D call TRBD1 (5 bases). There are 15 residues in the CDR3. The germline V gene encodes CDR1 MNHEY and CDR2 SVGAGI. The ends were cut back, 6 bases at V and 1 base at J, with 15 bases in the middle. CDR3 sequence reads: CASRPPDRYNYGYTF. The CDR3 DNA sequence: TGTGCCAGCAGACCCCCCGACAGATATAACTATGGCTACACCTTC.

The gene calls are TRBV7-9 and TRBJ1-1; D unresolved. With 10 bases removed from V and 4 bases from J, the gap between germline ends came to 10 bases. The CDR3 has 11 amino acids. Germline V gene data show CDR1 as SEHNR and CDR2 as FQNEAQ (reference sequence). The DNA of the CDR3 is TGTGCCAACACGGAGGGCACTGAAGCTTTCTTT. It yields the protein CANTEGTEAFF.

The chain uses TRBV18 and TRBJ1-6; 7 bases map to TRBD1. The J segment lost 10 bases and the V segment lost 4 bases, leaving 10 bases of the junction unmatched. The CDR3 runs to 15 residues. Germline CDR1 reads KGHSH; CDR2 reads LQKENI. CDR3 coding DNA: TGTGCCAGCTCACGGGACAGTCACGTGGGATCACCCCTCCACTTT. Translation: CASSRDSHVGSPLHF.

The genes are TRBV29-1 and TRBJ1-1; D call uncertain. The CDR3 loop spans 11 amino acids. V lost 7 bases and J 5 bases, leaving 11 bases between the germline ends. Germline lookup yields CDR1 SQVTM and CDR2 ANQGSEA. The DNA for the CDR3 is TGCAGCGCTAGGGAGAGAACTGAAGCTTTCTTT. Amino acids: CSARERTEAFF.

The chain employs TRBV5-1 and TRBJ1-1; D is unclear. This CDR3 comprises 14 residues. The germline V gene has CDR1 SGHRS and CDR2 YFSETQ. V lost 3 bases to trimming and J lost 1 base, with 10 bases between them. CDR3 coding DNA: TGCGCCAGCAGCTCCCTGGGGAGGAACACTGAAGCTTTCTTT. It translates to CASSSLGRNTEAFF.

The chain uses TRBV4-1 and TRBJ1-2, with 11 bases matching TRBD1. Trimming at V came to 4 bases and at J to 8 bases, leaving 9 bases not matched to a gene. This CDR3 contains 15 residues. The germline V gene encodes CDR1 MGHRA and CDR2 YSYEKL. This CDR3 is CASSPIGQGAQGYTF. The CDR3 bases are TGCGCCAGCAGCCCCATAGGACAGGGGGCTCAGGGCTACACCTTC.

The rearrangement uses TRBV11-2 and TRBJ2-5; unclear D gene. V was pared by 3 bases and J by 2 bases, with 7 bases between. Germline lookup yields CDR1 SGHAT and CDR2 FQNNGV. The CDR3 consists of 13 residues. CDR3 region: CASSFSGQETQYF. CDR3 sequence (DNA): TGTGCCAGCAGCTTTTCCGGGCAAGAGACCCAGTACTTC.

V gene TRBV7-9 combines with J gene TRBJ2-5; D is perhaps TRBD1 (5 bases). Germline loops: CDR1 SEHNR, CDR2 FQNEAQ (reference sequence). V gave up 4 bases and J gave up 5 bases, with 11 bases separating them. The CDR3 spans 13 residues. CDR3 nucleotides: TGTGCCAGCAGCTGGGGCCAACGGGAGACCCAGTACTTC. Translated, it gives CASSWGQRETQYF.

The rearrangement links TRBV6-1 to TRBJ2-7; no definite D call. CDR1 and CDR2 (germline): MNHNS, SASEGT. The CDR3 loop spans 13 amino acids. Trimming shortened V by 1 base and J by 4 bases, and 8 bases separated the two germline ends. CDR3 amino acids: CASSEGESYEQYF. The CDR3 DNA reads TGTGCCAGCAGTGAAGGCGAGAGTTACGAGCAGTACTTC.

This rearrangement joins TRBV27 to TRBJ1-1; 7 bases are a match to TRBD1. Losses at the gene ends were 1 base for V and 4 bases for J; bases not matched to a gene: 12. The CDR3 loop spans 17 amino acids. Germline V gene lookup returns CDR1 MNHEY and CDR2 SMNVEV (reference sequence). DNA of the CDR3: TGTGCCAGCAGTTTATTCAGGACAGGCCGCTTGGGCACTGAAGCTTTCTTT. It translates to CASSLFRTGRLGTEAFF.

V gene TRBV5-1 combines with J gene TRBJ1-1; 9 positions match TRBD1. The J segment lost 2 bases and the V segment lost 2 bases, leaving 4 bases of the junction unmatched. Per germline, CDR1 SGHRS and CDR2 YFSETQ. CDR3 length equals 15 residues. The CDR3 loop reads CASSFGTGSNTEAFF. In DNA, the CDR3 is TGCGCCAGCAGCTTCGGGACAGGGTCAAACACTGAAGCTTTCTTT.

The V and J genes are TRBV2 and TRBJ1-2, with a possible D match to TRBD1 (5 bases). The length of the CDR3 is 14 residues. Germline V gene sequence: CDR1 SNHLY, CDR2 FYNNEI. Trimming removed 5 bases from V and 4 bases from J, with 14 bases in between. The CDR3 protein is CASSTLTGRYGYTF. CDR3 sequence (DNA): TGTGCCAGCAGTACGCTAACAGGACGCTATGGCTACACCTTC.

The chain recombines TRBV2 with TRBJ2-1, with D perhaps matching TRBD1 (6 bases). CDR3 length: 14 residues. Germline CDR1 SNHLY, CDR2 FYNNEI. V was pared by 6 bases and J by 10 bases, with 19 bases between. CDR3 protein: CASSPVRGRQEQFF. The CDR3 nucleotides are TGTGCCAGCAGCCCGGTCAGGGGACGCCAAGAGCAGTTCTTC.

The J gene is TRBJ1-6, the V gene TRBV5-6; 7 bases are shared with TRBD1. V gave up 4 bases and J gave up 7 bases; unmatched junction bases: 8. This CDR3 comprises 15 residues. Germline V gene data show CDR1 as SGHDT and CDR2 as YYEEEE. DNA of the CDR3: TGTGCCAGCAGCCCGGGACAGCGTCAAAATTCACCCCTCCACTTT. Protein product: CASSPGQRQNSPLHF.